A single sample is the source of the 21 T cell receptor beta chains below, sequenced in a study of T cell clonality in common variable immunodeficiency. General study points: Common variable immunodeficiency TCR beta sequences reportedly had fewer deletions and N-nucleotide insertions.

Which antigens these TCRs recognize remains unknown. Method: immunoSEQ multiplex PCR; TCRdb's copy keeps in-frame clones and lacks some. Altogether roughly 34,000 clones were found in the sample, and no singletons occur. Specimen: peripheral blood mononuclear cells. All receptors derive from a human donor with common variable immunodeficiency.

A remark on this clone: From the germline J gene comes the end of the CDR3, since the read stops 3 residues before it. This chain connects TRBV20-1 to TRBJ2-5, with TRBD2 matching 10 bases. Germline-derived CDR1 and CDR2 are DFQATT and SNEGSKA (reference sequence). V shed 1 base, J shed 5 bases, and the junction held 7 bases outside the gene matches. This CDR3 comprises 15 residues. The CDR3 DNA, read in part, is TGCAGTGCTAGAGGGACTAGCGGAGCTCGGGAGACC. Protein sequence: CSARGTSGARET. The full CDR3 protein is CSARGTSGARETQYF.

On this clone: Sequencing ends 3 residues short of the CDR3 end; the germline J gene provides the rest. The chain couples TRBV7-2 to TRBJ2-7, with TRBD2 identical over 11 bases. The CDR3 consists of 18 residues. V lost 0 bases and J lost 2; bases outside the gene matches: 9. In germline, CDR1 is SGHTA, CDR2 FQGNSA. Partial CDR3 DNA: TGTGCCAGCAGCTTAGCGTCGTCTAGCGGGAGGAGACCCTACGAG. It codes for CASSLASSSGRRPYE. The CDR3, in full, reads CASSLASSSGRRPYEQYF. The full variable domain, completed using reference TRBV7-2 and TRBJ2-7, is GAGVSQSPSNKVTEKGKDVELRCDPISGHTALYWYRQSLGQGLEFLIYFQGNSAPDKSGLPSDRFSAERTGGSVSTLTIQRTQQEDSAVYLCASSLASSSGRRPYEQYFGPGTRLTVT.

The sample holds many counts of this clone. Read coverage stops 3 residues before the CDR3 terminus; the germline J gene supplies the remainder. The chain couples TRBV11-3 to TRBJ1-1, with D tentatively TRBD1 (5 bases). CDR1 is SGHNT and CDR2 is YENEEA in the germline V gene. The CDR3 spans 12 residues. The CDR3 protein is CASSYSGTSAFF. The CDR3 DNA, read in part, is TGTGCCAGCAGCTACTCCGGGACTAGC.

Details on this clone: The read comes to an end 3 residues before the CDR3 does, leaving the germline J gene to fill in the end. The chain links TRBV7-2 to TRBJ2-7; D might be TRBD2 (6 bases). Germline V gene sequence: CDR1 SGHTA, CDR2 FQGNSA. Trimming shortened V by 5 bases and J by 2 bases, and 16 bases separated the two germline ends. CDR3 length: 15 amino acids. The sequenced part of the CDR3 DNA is TGTGCCAGCAGCCGGACTTATTCGGGGGCCTACGAG. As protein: CASSRTYSGAYE. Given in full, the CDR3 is CASSRTYSGAYEQYF. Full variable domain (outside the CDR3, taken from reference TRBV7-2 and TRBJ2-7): GAGVSQSPSNKVTEKGKDVELRCDPISGHTALYWYRQSLGQGLEFLIYFQGNSAPDKSGLPSDRFSAERTGGSVSTLTIQRTQQEDSAVYLCASSRTYSGAYEQYFGPGTRLTVT.

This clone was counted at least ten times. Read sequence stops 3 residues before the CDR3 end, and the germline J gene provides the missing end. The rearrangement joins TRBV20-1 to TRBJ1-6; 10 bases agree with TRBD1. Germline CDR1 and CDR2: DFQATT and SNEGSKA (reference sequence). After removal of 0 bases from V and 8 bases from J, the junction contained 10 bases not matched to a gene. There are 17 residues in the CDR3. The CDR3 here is CSARDRGTGERDSPLHF. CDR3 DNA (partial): TGCAGTGCTAGAGATCGGGGGACAGGGGAACGCGATTCACCC.

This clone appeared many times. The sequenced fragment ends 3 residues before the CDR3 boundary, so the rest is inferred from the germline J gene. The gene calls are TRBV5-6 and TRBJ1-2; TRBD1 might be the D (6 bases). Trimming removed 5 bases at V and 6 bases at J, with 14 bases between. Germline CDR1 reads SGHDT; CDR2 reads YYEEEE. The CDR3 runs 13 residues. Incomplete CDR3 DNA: TGTGCCAGCAGTGCCATTACAGGGAATGGC. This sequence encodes CASSAITGNG. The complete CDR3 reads CASSAITGNGYTF. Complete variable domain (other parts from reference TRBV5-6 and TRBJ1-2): DAGVTQSPTHLIKTRGQQVTLRCSPKSGHDTVSWYQQALGQGPQFIFQYYEEEERQRGNFPDRFSGHQFPNYSSELNVNALLLGDSALYLCASSAITGNGYTFGSGTRLTVV.

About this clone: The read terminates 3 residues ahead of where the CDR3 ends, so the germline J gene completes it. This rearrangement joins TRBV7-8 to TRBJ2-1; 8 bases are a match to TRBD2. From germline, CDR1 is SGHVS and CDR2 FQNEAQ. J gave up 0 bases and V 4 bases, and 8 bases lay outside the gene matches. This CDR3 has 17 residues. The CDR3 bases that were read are TGTGCCAGCAGCTCCGAATTAGCGGGGTCCTCCTACAATGAG. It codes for CASSSELAGSSYNE. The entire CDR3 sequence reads CASSSELAGSSYNEQFF.

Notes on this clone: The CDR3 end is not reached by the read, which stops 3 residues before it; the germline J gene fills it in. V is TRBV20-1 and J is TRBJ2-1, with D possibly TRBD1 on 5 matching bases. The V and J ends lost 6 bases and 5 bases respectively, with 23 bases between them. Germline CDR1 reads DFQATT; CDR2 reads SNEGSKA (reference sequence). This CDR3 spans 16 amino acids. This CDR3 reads CSAGSVLGTGDNEQFF. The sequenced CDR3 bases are TGCAGTGCGGGCAGTGTATTAGGCACAGGTGACAATGAG.

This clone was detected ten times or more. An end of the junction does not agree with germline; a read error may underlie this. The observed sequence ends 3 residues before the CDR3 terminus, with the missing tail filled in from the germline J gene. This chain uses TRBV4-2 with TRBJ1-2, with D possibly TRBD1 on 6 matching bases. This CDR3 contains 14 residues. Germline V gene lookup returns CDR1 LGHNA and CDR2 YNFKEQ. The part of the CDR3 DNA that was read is TGCGCCAGCAGCCTTATACAACAGGGTTCCGGC. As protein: CASSLIQQGSG. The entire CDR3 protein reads CASSLIQQGSGYTF.

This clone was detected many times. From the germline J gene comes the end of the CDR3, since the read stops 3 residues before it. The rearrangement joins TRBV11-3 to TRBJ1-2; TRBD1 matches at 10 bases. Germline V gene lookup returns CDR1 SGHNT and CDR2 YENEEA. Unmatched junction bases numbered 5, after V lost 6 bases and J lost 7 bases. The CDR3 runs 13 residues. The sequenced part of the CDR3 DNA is TGTGCCAGCAGACGGGACAGGGGAGGTGGC. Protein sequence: CASRRDRGGG. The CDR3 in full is CASRRDRGGGYTF.

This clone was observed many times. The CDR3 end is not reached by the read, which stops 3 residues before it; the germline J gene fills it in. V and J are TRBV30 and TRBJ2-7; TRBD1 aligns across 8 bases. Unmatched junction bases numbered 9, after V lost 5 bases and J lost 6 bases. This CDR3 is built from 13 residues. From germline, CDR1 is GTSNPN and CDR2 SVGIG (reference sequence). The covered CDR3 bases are TGTGCCTGGTGCCCAGGGGGCGCTTCCGAG. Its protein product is CAWCPGGASE. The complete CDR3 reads CAWCPGGASEQYF.

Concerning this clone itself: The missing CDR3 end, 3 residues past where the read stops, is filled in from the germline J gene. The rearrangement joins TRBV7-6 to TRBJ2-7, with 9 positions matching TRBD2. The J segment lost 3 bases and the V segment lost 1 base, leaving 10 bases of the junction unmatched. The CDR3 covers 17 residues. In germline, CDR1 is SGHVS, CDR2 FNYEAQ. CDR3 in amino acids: CASSLEASGITDYEQYF. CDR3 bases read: TGTGCCAGCAGCTTAGAGGCTAGCGGGATCACGGACTACGAG.

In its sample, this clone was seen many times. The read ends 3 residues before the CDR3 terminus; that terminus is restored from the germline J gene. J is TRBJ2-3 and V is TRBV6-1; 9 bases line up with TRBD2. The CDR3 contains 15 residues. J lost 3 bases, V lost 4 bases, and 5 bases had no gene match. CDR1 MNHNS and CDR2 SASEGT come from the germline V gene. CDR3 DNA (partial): TGTGCCAGCAGTGGAATTAGCGGGAGTACAGATACG. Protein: CASSGISGSTDT. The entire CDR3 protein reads CASSGISGSTDTQYF.

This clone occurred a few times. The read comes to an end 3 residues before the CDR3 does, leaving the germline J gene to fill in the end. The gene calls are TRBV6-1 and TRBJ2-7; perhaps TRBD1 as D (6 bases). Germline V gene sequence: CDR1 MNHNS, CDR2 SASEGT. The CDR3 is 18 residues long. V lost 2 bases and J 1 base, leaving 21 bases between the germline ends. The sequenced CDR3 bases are TGTGCCAGCAGTGAAAGGGGGATTTATGGCCAGAGTTCCTACGAG. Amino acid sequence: CASSERGIYGQSSYE. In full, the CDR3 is CASSERGIYGQSSYEQYF.

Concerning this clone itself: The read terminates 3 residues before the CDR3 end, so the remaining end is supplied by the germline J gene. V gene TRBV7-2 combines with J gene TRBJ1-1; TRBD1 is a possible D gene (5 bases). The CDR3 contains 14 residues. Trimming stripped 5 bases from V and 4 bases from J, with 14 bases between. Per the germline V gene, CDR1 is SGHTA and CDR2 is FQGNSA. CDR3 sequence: CASSPNHGGTEAFF. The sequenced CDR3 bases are TGTGCCAGCAGCCCTAATCACGGGGGCACTGAA.

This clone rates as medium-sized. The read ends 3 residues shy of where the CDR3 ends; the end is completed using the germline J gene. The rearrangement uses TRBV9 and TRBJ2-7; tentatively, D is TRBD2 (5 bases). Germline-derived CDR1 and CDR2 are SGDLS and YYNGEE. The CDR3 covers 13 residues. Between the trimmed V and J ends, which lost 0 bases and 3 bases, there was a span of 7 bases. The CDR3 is CASSVEEGYEQYF. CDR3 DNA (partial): TGTGCCAGCAGCGTAGAAGAGGGCTACGAG.

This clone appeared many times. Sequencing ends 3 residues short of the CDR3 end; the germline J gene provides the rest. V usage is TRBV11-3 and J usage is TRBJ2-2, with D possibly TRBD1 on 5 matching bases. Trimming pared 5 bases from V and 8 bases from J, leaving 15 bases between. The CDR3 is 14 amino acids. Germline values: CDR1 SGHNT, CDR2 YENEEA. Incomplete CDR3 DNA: TGTGCCAGCAGCAAAGTCCTAGGGGCTGGGGAG. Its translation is CASSKVLGAGE. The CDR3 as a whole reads CASSKVLGAGELFF.

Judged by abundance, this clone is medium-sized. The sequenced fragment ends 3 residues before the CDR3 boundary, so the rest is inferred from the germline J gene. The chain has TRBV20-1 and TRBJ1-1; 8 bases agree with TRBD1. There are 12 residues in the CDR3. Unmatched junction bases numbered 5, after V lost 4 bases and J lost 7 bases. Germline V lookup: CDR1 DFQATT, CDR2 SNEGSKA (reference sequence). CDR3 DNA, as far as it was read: TGCAGTGCTATGACAGGGGTCCGTGAA. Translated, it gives CSAMTGVRE. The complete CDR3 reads CSAMTGVREAFF.

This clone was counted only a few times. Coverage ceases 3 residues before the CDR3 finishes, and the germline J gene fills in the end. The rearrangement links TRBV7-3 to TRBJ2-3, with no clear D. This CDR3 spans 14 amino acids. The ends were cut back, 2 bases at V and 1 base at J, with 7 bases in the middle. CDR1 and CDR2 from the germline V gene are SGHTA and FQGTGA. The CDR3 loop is CASSLGLGTDTQYF. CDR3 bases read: TGTGCCAGCAGCTTAGGGCTGGGCACAGATACG.

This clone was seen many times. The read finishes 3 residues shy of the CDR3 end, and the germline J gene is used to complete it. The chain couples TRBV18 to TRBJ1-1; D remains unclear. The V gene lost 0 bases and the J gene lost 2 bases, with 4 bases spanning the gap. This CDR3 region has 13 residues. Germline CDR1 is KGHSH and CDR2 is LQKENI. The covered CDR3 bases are TGTGCCAGCTCACCACCGCTAAACACTGAA. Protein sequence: CASSPPLNTE. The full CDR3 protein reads CASSPPLNTEAFF.

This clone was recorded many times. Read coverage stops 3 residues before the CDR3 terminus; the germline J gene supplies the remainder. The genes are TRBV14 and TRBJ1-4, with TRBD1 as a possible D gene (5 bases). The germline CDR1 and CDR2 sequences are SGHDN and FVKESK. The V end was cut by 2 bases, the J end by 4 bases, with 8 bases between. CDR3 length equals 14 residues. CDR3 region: CASSQRQFNEKLFF. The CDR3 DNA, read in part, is TGTGCCAGCAGCCAAAGACAGTTTAATGAAAAA.